This T cell receptor (beta chain) was identified during a study of blood T cell repertoires in COVID-19. Overall study context: The origin of the acute and convalescent COVID-19 samples was the United States, Italy and Spain.

Assay used: immunoSEQ multiplex PCR; TCRdb lists only in-frame clones, some missing. The sample lists about 110,000 clones, about four fifths occurring once. V gave up 5 bases and J gave up 6 bases; unmatched junction bases: 12. The germline CDR1 and CDR2 sequences are ENHRY and SYGVKD. CDR3 length: 18 amino acids. This receptor was identified in a woman aged 55-69 years with acute or convalescent COVID-19. The rearrangement links TRBV10-3 to TRBJ2-2; 13 bases map to TRBD2. Sequencing was carried out using peripheral blood. The CDR3 nucleotides read TGTGCCATCAGTCCGGGGCACGGACTAGCGGGAGTGGCCGGGGAGCTGTTTTTT. This gives the protein CAISPGHGLAGVAGELFF.